This T cell receptor beta chain was profiled in a study of neurological immune-mediated disorders (dated by TCRdb to 2018 to 2020). As for the study more broadly: The study compared peripheral blood TCR-beta repertoires of HTLV-I-associated myelopathy (HAM/TSP) patients, multiple sclerosis patients and healthy controls using UMI-based sequencing. The approximately 110 TCR-beta libraries covered PBMC samples along with longitudinal samples, technical triplicates, and paired sorted CD4+ and CD8+ T-cell subsets. The cohort included approximately 68 subjects: approximately 14 with HAM/TSP, some 35 with multiple sclerosis, and roughly 20 healthy controls.

The healthy controls were volunteers from blood banks in Maryland, USA. For the unsorted PBMC libraries, 2 million PBMCs were stored in RNAlater at -80 degrees C until RNA extraction and were used to generate the libraries. Peripheral blood underwent Ficoll-Hypaque density gradient centrifugation to isolate PBMCs, which were then cryopreserved in liquid nitrogen. The investigation overall reported the following: Across subjects, expanded clones never shared an identical CDR3 amino acid sequence, which suggests that the TCR-beta repertoires in every group were private. TCR clonal expansion was highest in HAM/TSP patients and lowest in MS patients, with MS patients falling below even healthy controls.

This clonotype was counted many times. The clone's antigen remains unknown. No much larger clonotype is one base removed from it; base qualities were not supplied. CDR1 and CDR2, per the germline V gene, are SGHRS and YFSETQ. Between the V and J ends, shortened by 4 bases and 4 bases respectively, the junction contains 14 bases. The CDR3 goes from the cysteine to the phenylalanine over 14 residues. Just CDR3 DNA is preserved here, 42 bases in frame from base 1. cDNA was synthesized by template-switch 5'RACE using a primer with a 10-nucleotide random unique molecular identifier that tagged each TCR transcript. Every sequencing run yielded over 170 million TCR-beta sequences covering 15-18 subjects. Total RNA was extracted with the RNeasy kit. The KAPA Real-time Library Amplification kit was used to amplify TCR-beta VDJ regions with primers targeting the TCR constant region and the 5'RACE anchor. Sample indexes and Illumina adaptors were added in a first PCR, and a second PCR then increased library yield. After Ampure bead purification, the TCR product of roughly 650 bp was size-selected on a 2% E-gel SizeSelection system. Before pooling, library quality was assessed on a Bioanalyzer, concentration was determined with Qubit, and library quantification was performed with the Kapa Library Quantification kit. An Illumina HiSeq 2500 sequenced the libraries paired-end 2 x 150 bp. To increase sequence diversity, about 25-31% phiX was spiked into each library pool. On the study's bioinformatics: Quality-filtered reads were processed with the UMI-based MiGEC pipeline, which removed over 75% of raw TCR sequences during error correction. VDJ genes were aligned to IMGT germline references, and each clonotype was defined by a unique CDR3 amino acid sequence together with V-J genes. Clonal expansion, Shannon diversity and CDR3 relatedness were evaluated with VDJtools (CalcPairwiseDistances, ClusterSamples), while phylogenetic trees were built in CLCbio workbench. Expanded clones were defined as having at least 8 unique UMIs, based on coefficient-of-variation modelling across technical triplicates. TCRdb reworked the public reads: Q25 trimming with fastp, MiXCR clone assembly, productive beta chains retained. Entries are consolidated by CDR3 protein sequence, retaining the most common genes and DNA. TCRdb, not the original authors, processed these V and J calls. This sample is represented by more than 25,000 distinct CDR3 sequences; 9% to 13% of them were singletons. Approximately 6% of the sample is in the top ten clones.

Sequencing was performed on PBMCs. The origin of this receptor is an older woman in good health. The chain couples TRBV5-1 to TRBJ1-1; a confident D gene designation cannot be given. The CDR3 reads CASSPQGGSTEAFF. Read as DNA, the sequence is TGCGCCAGCAGCCCCCAAGGAGGGAGCACTGAAGCTTTCTTT.